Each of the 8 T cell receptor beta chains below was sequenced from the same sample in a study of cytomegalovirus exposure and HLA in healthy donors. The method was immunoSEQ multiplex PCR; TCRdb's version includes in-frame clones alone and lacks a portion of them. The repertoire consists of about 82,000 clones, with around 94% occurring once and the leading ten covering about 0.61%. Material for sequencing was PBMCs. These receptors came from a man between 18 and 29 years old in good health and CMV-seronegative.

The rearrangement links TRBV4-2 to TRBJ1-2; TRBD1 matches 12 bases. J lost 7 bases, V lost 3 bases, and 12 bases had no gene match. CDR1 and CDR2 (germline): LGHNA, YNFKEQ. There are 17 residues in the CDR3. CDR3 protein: CASSQGLVGQGAAGYTF. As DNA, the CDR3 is TGTGCCAGCAGCCAGGGGCTGGTGGGACAGGGGGCGGCTGGCTACACCTTC.

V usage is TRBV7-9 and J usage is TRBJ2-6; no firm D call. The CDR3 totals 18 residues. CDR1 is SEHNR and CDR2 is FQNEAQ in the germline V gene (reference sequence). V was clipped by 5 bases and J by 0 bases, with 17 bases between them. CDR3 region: CASSAPPGLNSGANVLTF. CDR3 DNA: TGTGCCAGCAGCGCCCCCCCGGGTTTGAACTCTGGGGCCAACGTCCTGACTTTC.

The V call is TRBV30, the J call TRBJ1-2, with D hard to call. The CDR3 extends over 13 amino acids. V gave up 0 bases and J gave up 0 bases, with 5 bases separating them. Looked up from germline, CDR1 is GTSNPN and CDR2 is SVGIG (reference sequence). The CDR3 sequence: CAWSVLSNYGYTF. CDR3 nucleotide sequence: TGTGCCTGGAGTGTACTGTCTAACTATGGCTACACCTTC.

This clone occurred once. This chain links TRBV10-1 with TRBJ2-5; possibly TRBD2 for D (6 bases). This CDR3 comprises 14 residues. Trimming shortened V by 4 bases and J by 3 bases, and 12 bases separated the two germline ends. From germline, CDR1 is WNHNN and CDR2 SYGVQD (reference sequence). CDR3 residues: CASSGGGEEETQYF. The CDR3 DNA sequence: TGCGCCAGCAGTGGTGGAGGGGAGGAAGAGACCCAGTACTTC.

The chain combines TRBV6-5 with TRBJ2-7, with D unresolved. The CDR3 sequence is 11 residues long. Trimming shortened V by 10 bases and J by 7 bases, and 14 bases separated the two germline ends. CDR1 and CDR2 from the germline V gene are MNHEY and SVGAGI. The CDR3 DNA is TGTGCCACCCTATCCTACCGGGAGCAGTACTTC. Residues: CATLSYREQYF.

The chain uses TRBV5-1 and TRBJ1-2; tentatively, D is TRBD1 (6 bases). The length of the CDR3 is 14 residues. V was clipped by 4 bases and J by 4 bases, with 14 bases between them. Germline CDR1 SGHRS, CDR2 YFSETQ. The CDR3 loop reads CASSPSGEPYGYTF. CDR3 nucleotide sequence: TGCGCCAGCAGCCCCTCAGGGGAACCCTATGGCTACACCTTC.

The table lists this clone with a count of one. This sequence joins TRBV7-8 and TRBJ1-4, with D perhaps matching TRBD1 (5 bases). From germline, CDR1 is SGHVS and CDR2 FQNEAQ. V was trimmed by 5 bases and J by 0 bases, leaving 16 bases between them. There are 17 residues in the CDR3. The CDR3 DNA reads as TGTGCCAGCAGCCCGGGTTATGGGGCCGCAACTAATGAAAAACTGTTTTTT. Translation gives CASSPGYGAATNEKLFF.

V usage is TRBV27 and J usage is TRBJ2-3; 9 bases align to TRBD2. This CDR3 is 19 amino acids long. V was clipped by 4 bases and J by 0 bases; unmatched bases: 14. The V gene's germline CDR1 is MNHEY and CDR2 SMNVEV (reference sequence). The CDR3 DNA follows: TGTGCCAGCAGTTCCCATACCCCTCGACTAGCGGCTAGCACAGATACGCAGTATTTT. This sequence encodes CASSSHTPRLAASTDTQYF.